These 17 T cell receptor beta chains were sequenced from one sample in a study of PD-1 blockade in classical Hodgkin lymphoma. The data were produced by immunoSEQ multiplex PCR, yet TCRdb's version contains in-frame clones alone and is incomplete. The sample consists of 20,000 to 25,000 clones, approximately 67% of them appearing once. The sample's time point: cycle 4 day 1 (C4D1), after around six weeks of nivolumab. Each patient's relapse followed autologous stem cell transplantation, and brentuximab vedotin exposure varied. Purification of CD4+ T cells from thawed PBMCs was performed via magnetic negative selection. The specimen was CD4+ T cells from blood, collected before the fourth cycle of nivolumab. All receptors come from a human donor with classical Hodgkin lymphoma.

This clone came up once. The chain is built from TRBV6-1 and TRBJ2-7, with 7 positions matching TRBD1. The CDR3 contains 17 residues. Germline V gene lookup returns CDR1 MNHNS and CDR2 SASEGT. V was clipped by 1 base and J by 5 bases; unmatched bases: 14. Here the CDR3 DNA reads TGTGCCAGCAGTGAAGTTTTGACAGGGAGAGGATTCCACGAGCAGTACTTC. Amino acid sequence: CASSEVLTGRGFHEQYF.

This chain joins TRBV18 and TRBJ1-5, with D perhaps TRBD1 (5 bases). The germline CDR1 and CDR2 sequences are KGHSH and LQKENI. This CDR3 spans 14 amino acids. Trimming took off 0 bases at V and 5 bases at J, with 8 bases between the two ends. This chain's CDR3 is CASSPPGGDQPQHF. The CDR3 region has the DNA TGTGCCAGCTCACCACCGGGGGGTGATCAGCCCCAGCATTTT.

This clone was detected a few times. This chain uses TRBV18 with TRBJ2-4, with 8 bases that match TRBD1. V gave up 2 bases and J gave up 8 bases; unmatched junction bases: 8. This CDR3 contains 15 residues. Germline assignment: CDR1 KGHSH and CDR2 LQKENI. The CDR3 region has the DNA TGTGCCAGCTCACCAGGACAGGGCGTCGTGGACATTCAGTACTTC. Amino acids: CASSPGQGVVDIQYF. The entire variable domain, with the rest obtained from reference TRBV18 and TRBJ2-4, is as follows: NAGVMQNPRHLVRRRGQEARLRCSPMKGHSHVYWYRQLPEEGLKFMVYLQKENIIDESGMPKERFSAEFPKEGPSILRIQQVVRGDSAAYFCASSPGQGVVDIQYFGAGTRLSVL.

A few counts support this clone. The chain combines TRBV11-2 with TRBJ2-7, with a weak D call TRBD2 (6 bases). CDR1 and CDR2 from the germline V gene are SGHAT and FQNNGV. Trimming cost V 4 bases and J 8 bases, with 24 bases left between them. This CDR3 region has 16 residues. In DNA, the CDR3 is TGTGCCAGCAGCTGGGATTCTGGGAGCCGCGGGGTGAAGCAGTACTTC. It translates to CASSWDSGSRGVKQYF.

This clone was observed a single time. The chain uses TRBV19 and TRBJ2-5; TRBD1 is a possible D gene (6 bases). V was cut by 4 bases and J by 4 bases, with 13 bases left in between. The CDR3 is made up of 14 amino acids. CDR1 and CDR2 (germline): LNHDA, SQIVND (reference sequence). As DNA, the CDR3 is TGTGCCAGTAGTAAATACAGGGTAACAGAGACCCAGTACTTC. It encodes CASSKYRVTETQYF.

Here the CDR3 reads CASSLVGQGATQYF. DNA of the CDR3: TGTGCCAGCAGCTTGGTCGGACAGGGGGCGACGCAGTATTTT. The V and J genes are TRBV7-9 and TRBJ2-3; 11 nucleotides align to TRBD1. The CDR3 runs to 14 residues. The V and J ends lost 3 bases and 9 bases, in that order; junction bases with no gene match: 5. Germline CDR1 and CDR2: SEHNR and FQNEAQ (reference sequence).

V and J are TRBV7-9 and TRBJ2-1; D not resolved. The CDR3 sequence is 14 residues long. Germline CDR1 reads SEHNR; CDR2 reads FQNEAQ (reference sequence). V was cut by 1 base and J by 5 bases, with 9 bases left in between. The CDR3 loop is CASSLELTNNEQFF. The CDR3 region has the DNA TGTGCCAGCAGCTTAGAGTTAACAAACAATGAGCAGTTCTTC.

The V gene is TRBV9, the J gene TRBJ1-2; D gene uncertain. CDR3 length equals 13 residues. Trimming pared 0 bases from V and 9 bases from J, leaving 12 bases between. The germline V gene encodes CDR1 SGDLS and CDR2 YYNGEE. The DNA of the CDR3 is TGTGCCAGCAGCGTAGGGCTCCAGAGAAGCTACACCTTC. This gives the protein CASSVGLQRSYTF.

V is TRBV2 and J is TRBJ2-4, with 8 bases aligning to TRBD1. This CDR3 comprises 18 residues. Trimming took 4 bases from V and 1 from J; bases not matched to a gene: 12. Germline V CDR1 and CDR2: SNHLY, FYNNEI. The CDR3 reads CASSVSGQGAFAKNIQYF. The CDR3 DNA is TGTGCCAGCAGTGTGTCCGGACAGGGAGCTTTTGCCAAAAACATTCAGTACTTC.

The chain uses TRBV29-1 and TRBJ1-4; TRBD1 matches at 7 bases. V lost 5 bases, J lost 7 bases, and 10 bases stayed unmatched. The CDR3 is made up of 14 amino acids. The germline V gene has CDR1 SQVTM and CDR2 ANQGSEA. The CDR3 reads CSVTAGGLSEKLFF. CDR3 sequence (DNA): TGCAGCGTTACCGCAGGGGGACTGAGTGAAAAACTGTTTTTT.

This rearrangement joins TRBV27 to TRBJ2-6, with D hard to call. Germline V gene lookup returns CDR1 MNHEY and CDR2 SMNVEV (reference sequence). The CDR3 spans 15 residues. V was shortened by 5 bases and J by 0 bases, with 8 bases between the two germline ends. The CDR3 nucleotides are TGTGCCAGCAGTCCAGACGGCTCTGGGGCCAACGTCCTGACTTTC. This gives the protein CASSPDGSGANVLTF.

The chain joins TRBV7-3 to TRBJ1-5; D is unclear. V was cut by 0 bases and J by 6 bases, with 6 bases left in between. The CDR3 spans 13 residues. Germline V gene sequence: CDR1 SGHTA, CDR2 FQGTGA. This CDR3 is CASSLTYGQPQHF. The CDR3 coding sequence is TGTGCCAGCAGCTTAACGTACGGTCAGCCCCAGCATTTT. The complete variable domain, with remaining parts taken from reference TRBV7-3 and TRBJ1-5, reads GAGVSQTPSNKVTEKGKYVELRCDPISGHTALYWYRQSLGQGPEFLIYFQGTGAADDSGLPNDRFFAVRPEGSVSTLKIQRTERGDSAVYLCASSLTYGQPQHFGDGTRLSIL.

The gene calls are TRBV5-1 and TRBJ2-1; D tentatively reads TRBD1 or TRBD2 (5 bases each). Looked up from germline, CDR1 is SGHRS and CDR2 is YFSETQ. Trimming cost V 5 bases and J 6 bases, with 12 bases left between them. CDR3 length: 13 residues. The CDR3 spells CASRYGATNEQFF. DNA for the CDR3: TGCGCCAGCAGGTACGGGGCAACCAATGAGCAGTTCTTC.

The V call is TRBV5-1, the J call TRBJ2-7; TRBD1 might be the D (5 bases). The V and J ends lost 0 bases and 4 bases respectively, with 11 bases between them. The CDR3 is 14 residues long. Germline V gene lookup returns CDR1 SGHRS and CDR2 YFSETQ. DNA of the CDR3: TGCGCCAGCAGCTTGGACGGCAGGGTTTACGAGCAGTACTTC. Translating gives CASSLDGRVYEQYF.

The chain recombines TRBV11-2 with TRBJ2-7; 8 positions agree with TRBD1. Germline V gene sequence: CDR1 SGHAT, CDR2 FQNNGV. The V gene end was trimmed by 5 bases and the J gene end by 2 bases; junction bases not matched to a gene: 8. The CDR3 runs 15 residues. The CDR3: CASSADRGQTYEQYF. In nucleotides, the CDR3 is TGTGCCAGCAGCGCCGACAGGGGCCAGACCTACGAGCAGTACTTC.

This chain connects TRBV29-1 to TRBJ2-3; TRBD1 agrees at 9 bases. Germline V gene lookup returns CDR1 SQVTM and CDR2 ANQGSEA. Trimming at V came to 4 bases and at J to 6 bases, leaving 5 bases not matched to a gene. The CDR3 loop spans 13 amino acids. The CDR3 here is CSVATGGSDTQYF. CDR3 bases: TGCAGCGTTGCGACAGGGGGGTCGGATACGCAGTATTTT.

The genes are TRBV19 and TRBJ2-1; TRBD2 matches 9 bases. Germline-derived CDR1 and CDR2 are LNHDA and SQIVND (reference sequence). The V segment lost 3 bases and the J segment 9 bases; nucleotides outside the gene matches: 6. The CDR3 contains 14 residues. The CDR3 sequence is CASSIGLAGFEQFF. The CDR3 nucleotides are TGTGCCAGTAGTATCGGGCTAGCGGGGTTTGAGCAGTTCTTC.